Listed here are 27 T cell receptor beta chains from one sample, sequenced in a study of T cell responses to AZD1222 COVID-19 vaccine. The method was immunoSEQ multiplex PCR; TCRdb's version includes in-frame clones alone and lacks a portion of them. The sample lists 150,000 to 170,000 clones, 88% occurring once. Sequenced material: peripheral blood, taken on day 0 of AZD1222 vaccination. The receptors come from an adult in good health.

This chain connects TRBV7-9 to TRBJ2-3; D not resolved. The germline V gene encodes CDR1 SEHNR and CDR2 FQNEAQ (reference sequence). The CDR3 consists of 16 residues. Trimming took 2 bases from V and 4 from J, leaving 16 bases between them. The CDR3 nucleotides read TGTGCCAGCAGCTTAAACGCAGGAGCTTTGGCAGATACGCAGTATTTT. Translated, it gives CASSLNAGALADTQYF.

The chain carries TRBV18 and TRBJ2-1, with 10 bases lining up with TRBD2. J gave up 9 bases and V 1 base, and 12 bases lay outside the gene matches. Germline-derived CDR1 and CDR2 are KGHSH and LQKENI. The CDR3 covers 17 residues. This chain's CDR3 is CASSPRLAGSVRGEQFF. In DNA form, the CDR3 reads TGTGCCAGCTCACCACGACTAGCGGGTTCAGTGAGGGGTGAGCAGTTCTTC.

The chain is built from TRBV28 and TRBJ2-3, with 10 positions matching TRBD2. This CDR3 is 20 amino acids long. Germline V gene sequence: CDR1 MDHEN, CDR2 SYDVKM. V trimming: 6 bases; J trimming: 0 bases; junction bases outside the gene matches: 18. CDR3 DNA sequence: TGTGCCAGCAGCACTCCGCCGGGACTAGCGAACCAACGCAGCACAGATACGCAGTATTTT. Amino acid sequence: CASSTPPGLANQRSTDTQYF.

This clone was found a few times. The rearrangement joins TRBV5-1 to TRBJ1-2; 9 bases agree with TRBD1. The V gene's germline CDR1 is SGHRS and CDR2 YFSETQ. J was trimmed by 5 bases and V by 1 base; bases with no gene match: 6. CDR3 length equals 15 residues. The CDR3, as DNA: TGCGCCAGCAGCTTGAGAACAGGGGGCTCGTATGGCTACACCTTC. This translates into CASSLRTGGSYGYTF.

The rearrangement links TRBV18 to TRBJ1-5; D not resolved. This CDR3 comprises 17 residues. With 4 bases removed from V and 4 bases from J, the gap between germline ends came to 20 bases. The germline V gene has CDR1 KGHSH and CDR2 LQKENI. The CDR3 DNA follows: TGTGCCAGCTCACTTCGGGCCCTTAAACCTGATAATCAGCCCCAGCATTTT. Protein product: CASSLRALKPDNQPQHF.

Points on this clone: In the same sample, other DNA sequences code for this CDR3. The V and J genes are TRBV29-1 and TRBJ1-5; D gene uncertain. Germline V lookup: CDR1 SQVTM, CDR2 ANQGSEA. The CDR3 runs to 13 residues. V gave up 5 bases and J gave up 1 base, with 9 bases separating them. The CDR3 spells CSVSGGSNQPQHF. DNA for the CDR3: TGCAGCGTTTCGGGAGGGAGCAATCAGCCCCAGCATTTT.

This rearrangement joins TRBV5-1 to TRBJ2-3; 10 nucleotides agree with TRBD1. The ends lost 4 bases at V and 6 bases at J; junction bases unmatched: 5. Germline V gene sequence: CDR1 SGHRS, CDR2 YFSETQ. The CDR3 runs to 14 residues. The CDR3 DNA follows: TGCGCCAGCAGCGGGGGGACAGGGGAGGATACGCAGTATTTT. The encoded protein is CASSGGTGEDTQYF.

The chain couples TRBV28 to TRBJ1-2; maybe TRBD1 (5 bases). The V gene's germline CDR1 is MDHEN and CDR2 SYDVKM. V was shortened by 3 bases and J by 2 bases, with 10 bases between the two germline ends. CDR3 length equals 14 residues. The CDR3 DNA follows: TGTGCCAGCAGTTTTCAGGGCGGGAACTATGGCTACACCTTC. Amino acids: CASSFQGGNYGYTF.

The chain combines TRBV6-1 with TRBJ1-5, with D perhaps matching TRBD1 (5 bases). The CDR3 has 15 residues. Germline CDR1 MNHNS, CDR2 SASEGT. V was trimmed by 2 bases and J by 4 bases, leaving 12 bases between them. The CDR3, as DNA: TGTGCCAGCAGTGAACAGGGTCGTACGAATCAGCCCCAGCATTTT. This translates into CASSEQGRTNQPQHF.

The rearrangement links TRBV19 to TRBJ2-7, with TRBD2 identical over 10 bases. The CDR3 consists of 15 residues. Germline V gene sequence: CDR1 LNHDA, CDR2 SQIVND (reference sequence). The V and J ends lost 5 bases and 7 bases, in that order; junction bases with no gene match: 11. The CDR3 DNA reads as TGTGCCAGTAGTCTCCAGGGGGGACTAGCGCCGGAGCAGTACTTC. Amino acid sequence: CASSLQGGLAPEQYF.

The chain carries TRBV14 and TRBJ1-3; TRBD1 might be the D (5 bases). The germline gives CDR1 SGHDN, CDR2 FVKESK. The CDR3 loop spans 13 amino acids. Trimming took off 1 base at V and 10 bases at J, with 11 bases between the two ends. CDR3 sequence (DNA): TGTGCCAGCAGCCAAGGGGCCAGGGAGACCATATATTTT. This gives the protein CASSQGARETIYF.

This clone was counted a few times. This sequence joins TRBV5-4 and TRBJ2-3; D is unresolved. Trimming pared 0 bases from V and 6 bases from J, leaving 8 bases between. This CDR3 is built from 13 residues. CDR1 is SGHNT and CDR2 is YYREEE in the germline V gene (reference sequence). The CDR3 region is CASSLDLWDTQYF. CDR3 sequence (DNA): TGTGCCAGCAGCTTGGACCTTTGGGATACGCAGTATTTT.

J is TRBJ2-5 and V is TRBV2; D may be TRBD1 or TRBD2 (5 bases each). Trimming removed 6 bases at V and 3 bases at J, with 11 bases between. CDR1 is SNHLY and CDR2 is FYNNEI in the germline V gene. CDR3 length: 13 residues. For the CDR3, the DNA is TGTGCCAGCAGCACTCAGGGAGAAGAGACCCAGTACTTC. Protein: CASSTQGEETQYF.

This chain links TRBV4-3 with TRBJ1-4; 7 bases align to TRBD1. V was pared by 3 bases and J by 8 bases, with 12 bases of the junction left unmatched. Per germline, CDR1 LGHNA and CDR2 YSLEER. The CDR3 is made up of 16 amino acids. CDR3 amino acids: CASSHSSTGSKEKLFF. The DNA for the CDR3 is TGCGCCAGCAGCCATTCTTCGACAGGGAGTAAAGAAAAACTGTTTTTT.

In this sample, this clone turned up once. This chain joins TRBV6-4 and TRBJ2-1; D uncertain. Germline V gene lookup returns CDR1 MRHNA and CDR2 SNTAGT. The V gene lost 6 bases and the J gene lost 3 bases, with 15 bases spanning the gap. The CDR3 is made up of 15 amino acids. As DNA, the CDR3 is TGTGCCAGCAGCCCCCCTCGGACGTGCTACAATGAGCAGTTCTTC. It encodes CASSPPRTCYNEQFF.

This chain links TRBV7-3 with TRBJ1-1; a possible D gene is TRBD1 (5 bases). V was trimmed by 1 base and J by 7 bases, leaving 10 bases between them. Germline values: CDR1 SGHTA, CDR2 FQGTGA. This CDR3 region has 13 residues. CDR3 nucleotides: TGTGCCAGCAGCTTAAGCGGGCAGGGTGAAGCTTTCTTT. The encoded protein is CASSLSGQGEAFF. The full variable domain, its missing parts supplied by reference TRBV7-3 and TRBJ1-1, is GAGVSQTPSNKVTEKGKYVELRCDPISGHTALYWYRQSLGQGPEFLIYFQGTGAADDSGLPNDRFFAVRPEGSVSTLKIQRTERGDSAVYLCASSLSGQGEAFFGQGTRLTVV.

The chain uses TRBV28 and TRBJ1-2, with 7 bases identical to TRBD1. This CDR3 spans 12 amino acids. From germline, CDR1 is MDHEN and CDR2 SYDVKM. V shed 3 bases, J shed 13 bases, and the junction held 8 bases outside the gene matches. CDR3 loop: CASSLLDRPRTF. The CDR3 nucleotides read TGTGCCAGCAGTTTGTTGGACAGGCCTCGCACCTTC.

The chain combines TRBV19 with TRBJ1-2; D is unresolved. Germline CDR1 is LNHDA and CDR2 is SQIVND (reference sequence). This CDR3 spans 14 amino acids. Trimming removed 0 bases from V and 6 bases from J, with 11 bases in between. CDR3 bases: TGTGCCAGTAGTATAGATCGTGCGGTTAATGGCTACACCTTC. It specifies CASSIDRAVNGYTF.

This chain links TRBV5-4 with TRBJ1-1; 10 positions match TRBD1. In germline, CDR1 is SGHNT, CDR2 YYREEE (reference sequence). CDR3 length: 16 amino acids. V shed 2 bases and J 8 bases; nucleotides not matched to a gene: 12. In DNA, the CDR3 is TGTGCCAGCAGCTTCGTAGCCGGGACAGGGGCTTCCGAAGCTTTCTTT. This translates into CASSFVAGTGASEAFF.

The rearrangement links TRBV19 to TRBJ1-2; tentatively, D is TRBD1 (6 bases). This CDR3 is built from 15 residues. CDR1 is LNHDA, CDR2 SQIVND, per germline (reference sequence). Trimming left V 1 base short and J 8 bases short, with 17 bases between. The CDR3 region is CASSIVAQGTRGYTF. CDR3 sequence (DNA): TGTGCCAGTAGTATAGTAGCACAGGGCACCCGCGGCTACACCTTC.

J is TRBJ1-1 and V is TRBV3-1 (or the pseudogene TRBV3-2); unclear D gene. V shed 1 base and J shed 6 bases, with 12 bases lying between them. Germline V gene sequence: CDR1 LGHDT, CDR2 YNNKEL (reference sequence). This CDR3 has 14 amino acids. The DNA for the CDR3 is TGTGCCAGCAGCCAAGGCCAGGCCTGGGCTGAAGCTTTCTTT. Translating it yields CASSQGQAWAEAFF.

This chain links TRBV25-1 with TRBJ2-7; 7 nucleotides agree with TRBD1. The CDR3 totals 15 residues. V shed 6 bases, J shed 1 base, and the junction held 9 bases outside the gene matches. CDR1 and CDR2 from the germline V gene are MGHDK and SYGVNS. The CDR3 sequence: CASRGTEVESYEQYF. The CDR3 nucleotides read TGTGCCAGCAGAGGGACAGAAGTAGAGTCCTACGAGCAGTACTTC.

This chain uses TRBV19 with TRBJ1-1, with 12 bases identical to TRBD1. Germline CDR1 LNHDA, CDR2 SQIVND (reference sequence). The CDR3 is 15 amino acids. The J segment lost 6 bases and the V segment lost 7 bases, leaving 9 bases of the junction unmatched. The CDR3 loop reads CASIRDRGRGSEAFF. The CDR3 region has the DNA TGTGCCAGTATCCGGGACAGGGGGCGAGGATCTGAAGCTTTCTTT.

The chain links TRBV29-1 to TRBJ2-2; the match to TRBD1 covers 11 bases. CDR3 length: 17 amino acids. Germline V lookup: CDR1 SQVTM, CDR2 ANQGSEA. The trim removed 6 bases at V and 4 bases at J, leaving 13 bases unmatched. In nucleotides, the CDR3 is TGCAGCGTCTGGACAGGGGGCGTATATGGGATCACCGGGGAGCTGTTTTTT. As protein: CSVWTGGVYGITGELFF.

The chain joins TRBV4-1 to TRBJ2-5; unclear D gene. This CDR3 is built from 15 residues. Germline V lookup: CDR1 MGHRA, CDR2 YSYEKL. V lost 0 bases and J lost 6, with 14 bases in between. The chain's CDR3 is CASSQDRTSIQTQYF. The CDR3 nucleotides read TGCGCCAGCAGCCAAGATCGTACCTCCATTCAGACCCAGTACTTC.

The chain employs TRBV5-6 and TRBJ1-2; D possibly corresponds to TRBD1 (5 bases). CDR1 is SGHDT, CDR2 YYEEEE, per germline. CDR3 length: 13 amino acids. Deletions cut 4 bases from V and 2 bases from J, with 9 bases between. In nucleotides, the CDR3 is TGTGCCAGCAGCCAGGACACCAACTATGGCTACACCTTC. Its translation is CASSQDTNYGYTF.

This rearrangement joins TRBV10-3 to TRBJ1-2; 7 bases are shared with TRBD1. The CDR3 consists of 15 residues. The ends lost 8 bases at V and 0 bases at J; junction bases unmatched: 9. Germline V lookup: CDR1 ENHRY, CDR2 SYGVKD. CDR3 sequence: CAISEGGQPNYGYTF. In DNA, the CDR3 is TGTGCCATCTCAGAGGGGGGACAGCCTAACTATGGCTACACCTTC.